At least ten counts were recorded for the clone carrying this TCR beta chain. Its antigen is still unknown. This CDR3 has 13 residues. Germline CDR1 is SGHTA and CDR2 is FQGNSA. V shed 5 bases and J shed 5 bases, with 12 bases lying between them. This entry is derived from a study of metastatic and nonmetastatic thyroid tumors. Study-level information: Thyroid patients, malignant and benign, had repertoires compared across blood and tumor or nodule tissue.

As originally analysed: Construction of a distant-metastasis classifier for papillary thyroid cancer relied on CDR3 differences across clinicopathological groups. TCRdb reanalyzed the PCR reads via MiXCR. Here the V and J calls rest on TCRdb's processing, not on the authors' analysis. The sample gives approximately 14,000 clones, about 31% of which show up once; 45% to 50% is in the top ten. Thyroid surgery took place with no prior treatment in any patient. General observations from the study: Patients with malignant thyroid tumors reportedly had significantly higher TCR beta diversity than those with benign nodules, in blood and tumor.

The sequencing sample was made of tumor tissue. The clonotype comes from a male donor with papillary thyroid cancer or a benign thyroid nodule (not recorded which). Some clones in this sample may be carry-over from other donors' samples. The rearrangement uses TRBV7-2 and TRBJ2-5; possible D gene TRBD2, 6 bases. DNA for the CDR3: TGTGCCAGCAGCACGGGGGTTCAGGAGACCCAGTACTTC. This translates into CASSTGVQETQYF.